One and the same sample provided the 16 T cell receptor beta chains below, sequenced in a study of blood T cell repertoires in COVID-19. TCRdb's table, derived via immunoSEQ multiplex PCR, lists solely in-frame clones and lacks some. Seen here are hundreds of thousands of clones, about 89% observed once, and the top ten hold approximately 4.2%. The sample comprised peripheral blood. These receptors came from a man aged 35-49 years with acute or convalescent COVID-19.

This clone has a single count. The genes are TRBV18 and TRBJ1-1; 8 nucleotides line up with TRBD1. The CDR3 consists of 14 residues. V shed 4 bases and J 0 bases; nucleotides not matched to a gene: 1. The germline V gene encodes CDR1 KGHSH and CDR2 LQKENI. This CDR3 reads CASSRDRLNTEAFF. In DNA, the CDR3 is TGTGCCAGCTCACGGGACAGGTTGAACACTGAAGCTTTCTTT.

The chain employs TRBV3-1 (or the pseudogene TRBV3-2) and TRBJ1-1, with 7 bases identical to TRBD1. The CDR3 is 13 residues long. The J segment lost 5 bases and the V segment lost 5 bases, leaving 5 bases of the junction unmatched. Per the germline V gene, CDR1 is LGHDT and CDR2 is YNNKEL (reference sequence). CDR3 nucleotides: TGTGCCAGCAGCAGACAGGGTGGAACTGAAGCTTTCTTT. As protein: CASSRQGGTEAFF.

The rearrangement uses TRBV15 and TRBJ1-2, with D maybe TRBD1 (5 bases). The CDR3 runs to 14 residues. V was trimmed by 0 bases and J by 3 bases, leaving 8 bases between them. The germline gives CDR1 LNHNV, CDR2 YYDKDF (reference sequence). CDR3 loop: CATSRDPGDYGYTF. The CDR3 coding sequence is TGTGCCACCAGCAGAGATCCGGGGGACTATGGCTACACCTTC.

The chain combines TRBV21-1 with TRBJ1-1; the table's D call of TRBD1 was not tested on the DNA. TRBV21-1 is noted as a pseudogene. The CDR3 is 18 residues long. The CDR3 protein is CASSKVKRTGGGNTEAFF. In DNA form, the CDR3 reads TGTGCCAGCAGCAAAGTAAAGAGGACAGGGGGCGGGAACACTGAAGCTTTCTTT.

The genes are TRBV9 and TRBJ1-3; a weak D match, TRBD1 (5 bases). Trimming left V 5 bases short and J 3 bases short, with 12 bases between. This CDR3 region has 14 residues. CDR1 is SGDLS, CDR2 YYNGEE, per germline. The CDR3 sequence: CASSPSGGGNTIYF. CDR3 in DNA: TGTGCCAGCAGTCCCTCGGGGGGTGGAAACACCATATATTTT.

The V gene is TRBV29-1, the J gene TRBJ2-7; TRBD2 matches at 11 bases. The CDR3 is 15 amino acids. The J segment lost 3 bases and the V segment lost 2 bases, leaving 6 bases of the junction unmatched. Germline-derived CDR1 and CDR2 are SQVTM and ANQGSEA. The CDR3 reads CSVELAGGPYYEQYF. CDR3 sequence (DNA): TGCAGCGTTGAACTAGCGGGGGGCCCTTACTACGAGCAGTACTTC.

This sequence joins TRBV5-6 and TRBJ1-1; D is unclear. This CDR3 is 14 amino acids long. The V gene's germline CDR1 is SGHDT and CDR2 YYEEEE. Between the trimmed V and J ends, which lost 4 bases and 5 bases, there was a span of 15 bases. The CDR3 reads CASSLRLQATEAFF. The CDR3 region has the DNA TGTGCCAGCAGCCTTAGGCTCCAGGCAACTGAAGCTTTCTTT.

The CDR3 region is CASSIHYSSYEQYF. The CDR3 coding sequence is TGTGCCAGTAGTATCCATTACAGCTCCTACGAGCAGTACTTC. This chain uses TRBV19 with TRBJ2-7, with unresolved D. CDR1 LNHDA and CDR2 SQIVND come from the germline V gene (reference sequence). This CDR3 has 14 residues. Trimming stripped 3 bases from V and 0 bases from J, with 9 bases between.

Here the CDR3 DNA reads TGCGCCAGCAGTCCTACTAGCGGGGGCCCCACAGATACGCAGTATTTT. This gives the protein CASSPTSGGPTDTQYF. The chain is built from TRBV10-2 and TRBJ2-3, with 11 positions matching TRBD2. From germline, CDR1 is WSHSY and CDR2 SAAADI. J gave up 2 bases and V 5 bases, and 6 bases lay outside the gene matches. The CDR3 consists of 16 residues.

The rearrangement links TRBV7-3 to TRBJ1-5; 7 bases are a match to TRBD1. Germline values: CDR1 SGHTA, CDR2 FQGTGA. CDR3 size: 14 residues. J lost 5 bases, V lost 3 bases, and 4 bases had no gene match. CDR3 in amino acids: CASSLTGNDQPQHF. CDR3 coding DNA: TGTGCCAGCAGCTTGACAGGGAATGATCAGCCCCAGCATTTT.

This rearrangement joins TRBV10-2 to TRBJ2-1; D uncertain. The CDR3 length is 15 residues. CDR1 WSHSY and CDR2 SAAADI come from the germline V gene. Trimming left V 1 base short and J 0 bases short, with 7 bases between. The CDR3 bases are TGCGCCAGCAGTGAGTTTATTAGCTCCTACAATGAGCAGTTCTTC. Amino acid sequence: CASSEFISSYNEQFF.

This clone was recorded once. The chain carries TRBV30 and TRBJ2-1; 9 bases map to TRBD2. Trimming removed 5 bases from V and 7 bases from J; junction bases left unmatched: 6. CDR3 length: 13 amino acids. CDR1 is GTSNPN, CDR2 SVGIG, per germline (reference sequence). The CDR3 region has the DNA TGTGCCTGGTACCGTAGCGGGGGTAATGAGCAGTTCTTC. This translates into CAWYRSGGNEQFF.

The chain uses TRBV5-4 and TRBJ1-5; D possibly corresponds to TRBD1 (5 bases). This CDR3 contains 15 residues. The V gene's germline CDR1 is SGHNT and CDR2 YYREEE (reference sequence). V was pared by 2 bases and J by 5 bases, with 14 bases between. The CDR3 loop is CASSLGGATDQPQHF. The CDR3 DNA reads TGTGCCAGCAGCTTAGGAGGGGCTACGGATCAGCCCCAGCATTTT.

V usage is TRBV29-1 and J usage is TRBJ1-1, with 8 positions matching TRBD1. The V gene end was trimmed by 5 bases and the J gene end by 2 bases; junction bases not matched to a gene: 7. The CDR3 sequence is 14 residues long. Germline-derived CDR1 and CDR2 are SQVTM and ANQGSEA. This chain's CDR3 is CSVRRTGSNTEAFF. CDR3 bases: TGCAGCGTTAGGAGGACAGGGTCAAACACTGAAGCTTTCTTT.

The gene calls are TRBV6-1 and TRBJ2-1; perhaps TRBD1 as D (6 bases). CDR3 length: 16 amino acids. The ends were cut back, 2 bases at V and 2 bases at J, with 13 bases in the middle. The germline gives CDR1 MNHNS, CDR2 SASEGT. The CDR3 sequence: CASSEPDRQAYNEQFF. Written as DNA, the CDR3 is TGTGCCAGCAGTGAACCAGACAGGCAAGCCTACAATGAGCAGTTCTTC.

The V and J genes are TRBV7-3 and TRBJ1-1; D remains unclear. V shed 3 bases and J shed 5 bases, with 10 bases lying between them. This CDR3 spans 13 amino acids. Germline loops: CDR1 SGHTA, CDR2 FQGTGA. The CDR3 region is CASSFITGTEAFF. The CDR3, as DNA: TGTGCCAGCAGCTTTATTACCGGGACTGAAGCTTTCTTT.